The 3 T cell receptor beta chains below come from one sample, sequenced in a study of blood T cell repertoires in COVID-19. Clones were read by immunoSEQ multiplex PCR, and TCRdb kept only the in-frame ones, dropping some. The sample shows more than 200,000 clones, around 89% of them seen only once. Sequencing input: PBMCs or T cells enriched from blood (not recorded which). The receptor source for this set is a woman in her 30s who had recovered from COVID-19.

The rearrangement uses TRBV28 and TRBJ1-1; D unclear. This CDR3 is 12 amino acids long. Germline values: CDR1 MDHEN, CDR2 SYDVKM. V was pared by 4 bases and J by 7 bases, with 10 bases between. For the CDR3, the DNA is TGTGCCAGCAGTTCCCCGTACAGTGAAGCTTTCTTT. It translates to CASSSPYSEAFF.

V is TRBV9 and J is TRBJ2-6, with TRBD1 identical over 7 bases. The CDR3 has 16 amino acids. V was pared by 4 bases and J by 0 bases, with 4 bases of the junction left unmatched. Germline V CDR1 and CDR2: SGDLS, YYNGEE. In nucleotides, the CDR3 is TGTGCCAGCAGCTCAGGGGGTAGCTCTGGGGCCAACGTCCTGACTTTC. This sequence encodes CASSSGGSSGANVLTF.

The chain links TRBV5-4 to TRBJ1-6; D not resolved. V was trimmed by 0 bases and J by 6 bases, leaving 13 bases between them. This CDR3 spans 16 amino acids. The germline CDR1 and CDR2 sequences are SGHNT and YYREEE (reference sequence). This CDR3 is CASSLGWGGGNSPLHF. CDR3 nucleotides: TGTGCCAGCAGCTTGGGTTGGGGAGGAGGTAATTCACCCCTCCACTTT.